Described below is a single T cell receptor beta chain sequence and its context. After removal of 4 bases from V and 2 bases from J, the junction contained 3 bases not matched to a gene. The CDR3 is made up of 16 amino acids. Germline CDR1 reads SGHVS; CDR2 reads FNYEAQ. The data were obtained in a study of PD-1 blockade in classical Hodgkin lymphoma. All the patients suffered relapse after autologous stem cell transplantation, and brentuximab vedotin exposure differed. Libraries were prepared by immunoSEQ multiplex PCR; TCRdb keeps only in-frame clonotypes and omits some of them. The table includes 30,000 to 35,000 clones, roughly 80% detected once.

This TCR came from a human donor with classical Hodgkin lymphoma. The chain recombines TRBV7-6 with TRBJ2-6; 9 positions agree with TRBD2. The source was peripheral blood mononuclear cells (PBMCs), collected at baseline. CDR3 protein: CASSSVAGAGANVLTF. The CDR3 nucleotides read TGTGCCAGCAGCTCAGTAGCGGGGGCTGGGGCCAACGTCCTGACTTTC.